One and the same sample provided the 5 T cell receptor beta chains below, sequenced in a study of identical twins. TCRdb fed the 5' RACE reads into MiXCR, producing one record per CDR3 protein. The sample shows approximately 630,000 distinct CDR3 sequences, about 7.1% of them seen only once. These data are also associated with another study on yellow fever vaccine responses in identical twins.

The sequenced sample consisted of PBMCs. Source of these receptors: a woman between 18 and 29 years old in good health.

This clonotype was counted at least ten times. The chain employs TRBV6-1 and TRBJ2-4; 8 bases agree with TRBD1. V was clipped by 6 bases and J by 3 bases; unmatched bases: 7. The CDR3 loop spans 15 amino acids. Germline V CDR1 and CDR2: MNHNS, SASEGT. The CDR3 is CASRNIQGGKNIQYF. Written as DNA, the CDR3 is TGTGCCAGCAGAAATATACAGGGGGGCAAAAACATTCAGTACTTC.

This clonotype showed up many times. The rearrangement links TRBV6-1 to TRBJ1-1; tentatively, D is TRBD1 (6 bases). This CDR3 is 14 amino acids long. Trimming stripped 5 bases from V and 2 bases from J, with 12 bases between. Germline V gene lookup returns CDR1 MNHNS and CDR2 SASEGT. This chain's CDR3 is CASSTIQGNTEAFF. In DNA, the CDR3 is TGTGCCAGCAGTACCATACAGGGAAACACTGAAGCTTTCTTT.

This clonotype was found a few times. The chain recombines TRBV20-1 with TRBJ1-2, with D possibly matching TRBD1 (5 bases). This CDR3 comprises 15 residues. Per the germline V gene, CDR1 is DFQATT and CDR2 is SNEGSKA (reference sequence). V dropped 0 bases and J dropped 8 bases, with 19 bases sitting between them. The CDR3: CSARDTGGNYPGYTF. Written as DNA, the CDR3 is TGCAGTGCTAGAGATACGGGGGGGAACTATCCAGGCTACACCTTC.

Many counts were recorded for this clonotype. This chain joins TRBV7-9 and TRBJ2-1, with 8 positions matching TRBD1. The V and J ends lost 3 bases and 15 bases, in that order; junction bases with no gene match: 4. Per the germline V gene, CDR1 is SEHNR and CDR2 is FQNEAQ (reference sequence). CDR3 length: 11 residues. The CDR3: CASSLSDRAFF. The CDR3 nucleotides are TGTGCCAGCAGCTTGTCGGACAGGGCGTTCTTC.

In this sample, this clonotype turned up many times. CDR3 protein: CASSLALGGTDTQYF. CDR3 sequence (DNA): TGCGCCAGCAGCTTGGCCTTGGGGGGTACGGATACGCAGTATTTT. V and J are TRBV5-1 and TRBJ2-3, with D possibly matching TRBD2 (6 bases). CDR3 length equals 15 residues. Germline V lookup: CDR1 SGHRS, CDR2 YFSETQ. Trimming left V 0 bases short and J 6 bases short, with 14 bases between.